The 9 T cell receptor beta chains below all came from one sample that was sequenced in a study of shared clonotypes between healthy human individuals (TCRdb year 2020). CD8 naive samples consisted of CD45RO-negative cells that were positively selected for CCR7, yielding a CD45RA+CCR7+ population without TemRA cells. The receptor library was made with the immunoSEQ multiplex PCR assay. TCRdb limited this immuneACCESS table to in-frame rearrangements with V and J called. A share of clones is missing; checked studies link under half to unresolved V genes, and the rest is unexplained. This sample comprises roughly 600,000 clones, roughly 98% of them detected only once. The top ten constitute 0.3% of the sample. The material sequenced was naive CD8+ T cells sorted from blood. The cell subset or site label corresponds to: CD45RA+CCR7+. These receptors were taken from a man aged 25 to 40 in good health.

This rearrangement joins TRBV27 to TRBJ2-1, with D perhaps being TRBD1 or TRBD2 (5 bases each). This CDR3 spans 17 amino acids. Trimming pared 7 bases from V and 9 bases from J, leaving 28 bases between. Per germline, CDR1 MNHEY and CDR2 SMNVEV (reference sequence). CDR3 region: CASTLRGTRIKVGEQFF. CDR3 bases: TGTGCCAGCACCTTGAGGGGTACTAGGATCAAGGTTGGTGAGCAGTTCTTC.

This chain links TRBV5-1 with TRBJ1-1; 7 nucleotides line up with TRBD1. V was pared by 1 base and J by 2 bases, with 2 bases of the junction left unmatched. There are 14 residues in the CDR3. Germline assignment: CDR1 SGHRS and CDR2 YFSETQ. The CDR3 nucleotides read TGCGCCAGCAGCTTGTGGGACAGCAACACTGAAGCTTTCTTT. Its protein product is CASSLWDSNTEAFF.

As DNA, the CDR3 is TGTGCCAGCATCAATTATTCTGGAAACACCATATATTTT. Translation gives CASINYSGNTIYF. The rearrangement uses TRBV7-9 and TRBJ1-3; D unresolved. Germline CDR1 and CDR2: SEHNR and FQNEAQ (reference sequence). V was shortened by 7 bases and J by 1 base, with 8 bases between the two germline ends. This CDR3 is built from 13 residues. The complete variable domain, with remaining parts taken from reference TRBV7-9 and TRBJ1-3, reads DTGVSQNPRHKITKRGQNVTFRCDPISEHNRLYWYRQTLGQGPEFLTYFQNEAQLEKSRLLSDRFSAERPKGSFSTLEIQRTEQGDSAMYLCASINYSGNTIYFGEGSWLTVV.

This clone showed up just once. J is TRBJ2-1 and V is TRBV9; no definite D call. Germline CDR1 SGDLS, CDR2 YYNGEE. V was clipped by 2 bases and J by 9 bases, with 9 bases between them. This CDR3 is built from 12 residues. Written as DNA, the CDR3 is TGTGCCAGCAGCGTCGGTGGGTCTGAGCAGTTCTTC. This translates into CASSVGGSEQFF. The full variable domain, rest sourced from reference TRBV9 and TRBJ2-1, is DSGVTQTPKHLITATGQRVTLRCSPRSGDLSVYWYQQSLDQGLQFLIQYYNGEERAKGNILERFSAQQFPDLHSELNLSSLELGDSALYFCASSVGGSEQFFGPGTRLTVL.

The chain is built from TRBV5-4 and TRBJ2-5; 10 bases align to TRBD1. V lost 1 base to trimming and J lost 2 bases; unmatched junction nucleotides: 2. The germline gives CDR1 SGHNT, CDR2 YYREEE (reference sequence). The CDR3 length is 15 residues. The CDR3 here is CASSLPDRGQETQYF. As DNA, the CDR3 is TGTGCCAGCAGCTTGCCGGACAGGGGGCAAGAGACCCAGTACTTC.

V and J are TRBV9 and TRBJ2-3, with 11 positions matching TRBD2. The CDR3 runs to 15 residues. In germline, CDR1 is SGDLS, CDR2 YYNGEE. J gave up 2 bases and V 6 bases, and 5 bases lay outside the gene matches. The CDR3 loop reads CASNSGLAVTDTQYF. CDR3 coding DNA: TGTGCCAGCAATTCGGGACTAGCGGTCACAGATACGCAGTATTTT.

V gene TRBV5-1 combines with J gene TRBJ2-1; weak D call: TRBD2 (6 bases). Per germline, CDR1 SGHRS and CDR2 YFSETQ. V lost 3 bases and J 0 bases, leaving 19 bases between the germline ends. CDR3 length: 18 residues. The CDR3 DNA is TGCGCCAGCAGCTGGGGTTCGAGCGGGCCTAGCTCCTACAATGAGCAGTTCTTC. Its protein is CASSWGSSGPSSYNEQFF. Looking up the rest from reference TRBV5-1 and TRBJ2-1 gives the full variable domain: KAGVTQTPRYLIKTRGQQVTLSCSPISGHRSVSWYQQTPGQGLQFLFEYFSETQRNKGNFPGRFSGRQFSNSRSEMNVSTLELGDSALYLCASSWGSSGPSSYNEQFFGPGTRLTVL.

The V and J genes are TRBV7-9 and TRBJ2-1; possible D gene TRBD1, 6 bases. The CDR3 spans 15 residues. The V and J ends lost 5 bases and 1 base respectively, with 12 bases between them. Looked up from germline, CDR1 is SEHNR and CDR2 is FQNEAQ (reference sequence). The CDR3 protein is CASSQRTGSYNEQFF. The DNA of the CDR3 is TGTGCCAGCAGCCAGCGTACAGGGTCCTACAATGAGCAGTTCTTC. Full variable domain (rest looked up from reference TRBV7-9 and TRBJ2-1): DTGVSQNPRHKITKRGQNVTFRCDPISEHNRLYWYRQTLGQGPEFLTYFQNEAQLEKSRLLSDRFSAERPKGSFSTLEIQRTEQGDSAMYLCASSQRTGSYNEQFFGPGTRLTVL.

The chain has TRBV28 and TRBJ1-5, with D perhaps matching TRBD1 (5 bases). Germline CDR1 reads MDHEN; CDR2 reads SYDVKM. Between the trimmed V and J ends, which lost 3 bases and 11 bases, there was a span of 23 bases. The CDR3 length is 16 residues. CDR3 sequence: CASSFFGRQGPSAQHF. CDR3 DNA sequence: TGTGCCAGCAGTTTCTTTGGACGCCAGGGACCCTCAGCCCAGCATTTT.